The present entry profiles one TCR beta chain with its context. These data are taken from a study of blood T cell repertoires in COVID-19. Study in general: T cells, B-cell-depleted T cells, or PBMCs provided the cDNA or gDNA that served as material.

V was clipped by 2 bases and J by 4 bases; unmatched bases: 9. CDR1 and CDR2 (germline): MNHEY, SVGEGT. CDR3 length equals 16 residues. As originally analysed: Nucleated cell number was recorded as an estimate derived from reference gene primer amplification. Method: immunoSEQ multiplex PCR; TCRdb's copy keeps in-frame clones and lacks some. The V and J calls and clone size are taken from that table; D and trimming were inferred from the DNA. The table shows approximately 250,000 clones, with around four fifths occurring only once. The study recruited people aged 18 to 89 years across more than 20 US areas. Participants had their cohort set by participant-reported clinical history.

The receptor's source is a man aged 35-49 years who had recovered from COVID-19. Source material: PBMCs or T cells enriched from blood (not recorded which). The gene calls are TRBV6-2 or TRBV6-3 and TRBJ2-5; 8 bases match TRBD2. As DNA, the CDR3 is TGTGCCAGCAGTTACCCCCTGCGGGGGGTGGGAGAGACCCAGTACTTC. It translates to CASSYPLRGVGETQYF.